These 18 T cell receptor beta chains share one sample of origin, sequenced in a study of regulatory T cells in long-lasting Graves disease. Described time point: newly diagnosed GD, antithyroid drugs for less than 3 months. PBMC RNA served as the TCR library source. Arm-PCR with iRepertoire HTBI primers amplified the CDR3 regions for these TCR beta libraries. MiXCR was run by TCRdb on the multiplex PCR reads, yielding one entry per CDR3 protein. The sample lists 400,000 to 500,000 distinct CDR3 sequences, approximately 16% seen once, with 9.5% to 12% in the top ten. These data are also associated with another study on T cells in Graves' hyperthyroidism and ophthalmopathy.

The sequencing here drew on peripheral blood mononuclear cells (PBMCs), taken at new diagnosis, from a patient treated with antithyroid drugs. These receptors all stem from a young woman with Graves disease.

The CDR3 loop reads CASKRTGGVDTQYF. The DNA of the CDR3 is TGCGCCAGCAAACGGACAGGGGGCGTAGATACGCAGTATTTT. J is TRBJ2-3 and V is TRBV5-1, with 11 positions matching TRBD1. Germline trimming cut 6 bases from V and 5 bases from J; bases unmatched to any gene: 5. The CDR3 extends over 14 amino acids. Germline assignment: CDR1 SGHRS and CDR2 YFSETQ.

This clonotype was found many times. The CDR3: CASSWSRDSQYTDTQYF. For the CDR3, the DNA is TGTGCCAGCAGTTGGTCCCGGGACAGCCAATACACAGATACGCAGTATTTT. This chain uses TRBV6-5 with TRBJ2-3; 7 bases map to TRBD1. With 4 bases clipped from V and 2 bases from J, the junction kept 12 bases outside the gene matches. CDR1 is MNHEY, CDR2 SVGAGI, per germline. The CDR3 has 17 amino acids.

This clonotype was counted between two and nine times. The V call is TRBV7-8, the J call TRBJ1-3, with TRBD1 as a possible D gene (6 bases). The CDR3 extends over 15 amino acids. V was trimmed by 6 bases and J by 2 bases, leaving 14 bases between them. CDR1 is SGHVS and CDR2 is FQNEAQ in the germline V gene. CDR3 residues: CASSGGRAAGNTIYF. For the CDR3, the DNA is TGTGCCAGCAGTGGGGGCCGGGCGGCTGGAAACACCATATATTTT.

In its sample, this clonotype was seen many times. This chain connects TRBV20-1 to TRBJ2-7, with 7 bases fitting TRBD2. After removal of 7 bases from V and 2 bases from J, the junction contained 17 bases not matched to a gene. Per germline, CDR1 DFQATT and CDR2 SNEGSKA (reference sequence). The CDR3 loop spans 16 amino acids. CDR3 sequence reads: CSVYPVAGVKAYEQYF. In DNA, the CDR3 is TGCAGTGTATATCCGGTGGCGGGAGTTAAGGCCTACGAGCAGTACTTC.

In its sample, this clonotype was seen many times. V gene TRBV2 combines with J gene TRBJ2-1, with D possibly called TRBD1 or TRBD2 (5 bases each). Trimming pared 6 bases from V and 6 bases from J, leaving 15 bases between. CDR3 length equals 14 residues. Germline-derived CDR1 and CDR2 are SNHLY and FYNNEI. CDR3 in DNA: TGTGCCAGCAGGCTACCAGGGACCTCCAATGAGCAGTTCTTC. Amino acids: CASRLPGTSNEQFF.

In this sample, this clonotype turned up many times. The chain uses TRBV20-1 and TRBJ2-3; perhaps TRBD1 as D (6 bases). This CDR3 is 15 amino acids long. The germline V gene encodes CDR1 DFQATT and CDR2 SNEGSKA (reference sequence). V lost 2 bases, J lost 3 bases, and 15 bases lay in between. The CDR3 reads CSARHPQGRTDTQYF. In nucleotides, the CDR3 is TGCAGTGCTAGACACCCACAGGGAAGAACAGATACGCAGTATTTT.

The V and J genes are TRBV7-3 and TRBJ2-2; 7 bases align to TRBD2. This CDR3 has 15 residues. CDR1 SGHTA and CDR2 FQGTGA come from the germline V gene. With V trimmed by 5 bases and J by 4 bases, 7 bases remained unmatched. The CDR3 sequence is CASSPAGGGTGELFF. CDR3 sequence (DNA): TGTGCCAGCAGCCCCGCCGGCGGGGGCACCGGGGAGCTGTTTTTT.

This clonotype appeared a few times. The V call is TRBV6-9, the J call TRBJ2-7; D perhaps matches TRBD1 (6 bases). The germline V gene encodes CDR1 MNHGY and CDR2 SVAAGI. V gave up 3 bases and J gave up 2 bases, with 14 bases separating them. This CDR3 is built from 15 residues. CDR3 sequence: CASSYSRDTTYEQYF. CDR3 bases: TGTGCCAGCAGTTACTCCCGGGACACTACCTACGAGCAGTACTTC.

This clonotype was observed at least ten times. CDR3 sequence: CASSIAGQGYEQYF. In DNA, the CDR3 is TGTGCCAGTAGTATAGCTGGACAGGGCTACGAGCAGTACTTC. This chain joins TRBV19 and TRBJ2-7, with 8 bases that match TRBD1. V lost 1 base to trimming and J lost 3 bases; unmatched junction nucleotides: 2. Germline CDR1 and CDR2: LNHDA and SQIVND (reference sequence). CDR3 length: 14 residues. The full variable domain, completed using reference TRBV19 and TRBJ2-7, is DGGITQSPKYLFRKEGQNVTLSCEQNLNHDAMYWYRQDPGQGLRLIYYSQIVNDFQKGDIAEGYSVSREKKESFPLTVTSAQKNPTAFYLCASSIAGQGYEQYFGPGTRLTVT.

This clonotype has just a few counts. Here the CDR3 reads CASSKGPQLNTEAFF. DNA of the CDR3: TGTGCCAGTAGTAAAGGGCCCCAACTGAACACTGAAGCTTTCTTT. The chain combines TRBV19 with TRBJ1-1, with unresolved D. From germline, CDR1 is LNHDA and CDR2 SQIVND (reference sequence). V was pared by 4 bases and J by 0 bases, with 12 bases between. This CDR3 spans 15 amino acids. The full variable domain, with the rest looked up from reference TRBV19 and TRBJ1-1, is DGGITQSPKYLFRKEGQNVTLSCEQNLNHDAMYWYRQDPGQGLRLIYYSQIVNDFQKGDIAEGYSVSREKKESFPLTVTSAQKNPTAFYLCASSKGPQLNTEAFFGQGTRLTVV.

This clonotype was picked up many times. The V and J genes are TRBV7-9 and TRBJ2-7; 9 positions agree with TRBD2. The V gene end was trimmed by 5 bases and the J gene end by 6 bases; junction bases not matched to a gene: 8. Germline V gene sequence: CDR1 SEHNR, CDR2 FQNEAQ (reference sequence). This CDR3 contains 14 residues. CDR3 loop: CASSAGLASVEQYF. Written as DNA, the CDR3 is TGTGCCAGCAGCGCGGGACTAGCTAGTGTCGAGCAGTACTTC. The full variable domain, completed using reference TRBV7-9 and TRBJ2-7, is DTGVSQNPRHKITKRGQNVTFRCDPISEHNRLYWYRQTLGQGPEFLTYFQNEAQLEKSRLLSDRFSAERPKGSFSTLEIQRTEQGDSAMYLCASSAGLASVEQYFGPGTRLTVT.

This clonotype showed up many times. The chain carries TRBV6-1 and TRBJ2-3; weak D call: TRBD2 (7 bases). V lost 7 bases and J lost 1, with 9 bases in between. Germline V gene lookup returns CDR1 MNHNS and CDR2 SASEGT. The CDR3 runs 13 residues. CDR3 residues: CASKGGGTDTQYF. The CDR3 nucleotides are TGTGCCAGCAAGGGGGGGGGCACAGATACGCAGTATTTT.

This clonotype was counted only a few times. This chain links TRBV19 with TRBJ2-1, with D tentatively TRBD2 (6 bases). The germline V and J ends were trimmed by 6 bases and 1 base, with 19 bases remaining between them. Germline lookup yields CDR1 LNHDA and CDR2 SQIVND (reference sequence). The CDR3 sequence is 17 residues long. CDR3 sequence reads: CASRGSFPGRSYNEQFF. The CDR3 DNA is TGTGCCAGTAGAGGATCCTTCCCCGGGAGATCCTACAATGAGCAGTTCTTC.

In its sample, this clonotype was seen many times. Since a much larger clone is just one base distant, this may be a read error. The CDR3 loop is CASSDNTEAFF. CDR3 DNA: TGTGCCAGCAGTGACAACACTGAAGCTTTCTTT. The chain combines TRBV6-2 or TRBV6-3 with TRBJ1-1; D gene unclear. Germline V gene data show CDR1 as MNHEY and CDR2 as SVGEGT. Trimming shortened V by 5 bases and J by 2 bases, and 3 bases separated the two germline ends. The CDR3 contains 11 residues.

This clonotype was picked up a small number of times. This chain connects TRBV29-1 to TRBJ2-7, with 7 bases matching TRBD2. The CDR3 runs 13 residues. The V segment lost 3 bases and the J segment 3 bases; nucleotides outside the gene matches: 5. Germline CDR1 SQVTM, CDR2 ANQGSEA. The CDR3 DNA sequence: TGCAGCGTTGAGGCGGGGGTTGGCTACGAGCAGTACTTC. Translation: CSVEAGVGYEQYF.

Ten or more counts support this clonotype. This chain uses TRBV12-3 or TRBV12-4 with TRBJ1-2, with D perhaps matching TRBD1 (5 bases). The length of the CDR3 is 13 residues. V was pared by 6 bases and J by 3 bases, with 11 bases between. Written as DNA, the CDR3 is TGTGCCAGCAGCCCAGGGAATTACTATGGCTACACCTTC. It specifies CASSPGNYYGYTF.

This clonotype has at least ten counts. V and J are TRBV12-3 or TRBV12-4 and TRBJ2-7, with TRBD1 matching over 7 bases. There are 14 residues in the CDR3. The V gene end was trimmed by 2 bases and the J gene end by 6 bases; junction bases not matched to a gene: 7. Here the CDR3 reads CASSLRDSLGEQYF. DNA of the CDR3: TGTGCCAGCAGTTTAAGGGACAGCCTTGGCGAGCAGTACTTC.

The table lists this clonotype with many counts. The chain employs TRBV7-8 and TRBJ2-3, with D unclear. There are 13 residues in the CDR3. Germline V gene data show CDR1 as SGHVS and CDR2 as FQNEAQ. Trimming cost V 5 bases and J 2 bases, with 8 bases left between them. For the CDR3, the DNA is TGTGCCAGCAGCCCGAAGATCACAGATACGCAGTATTTT. Its protein is CASSPKITDTQYF. Complete variable domain (other parts from reference TRBV7-8 and TRBJ2-3): GAGVSQSPRYKVAKRGQDVALRCDPISGHVSLFWYQQALGQGPEFLTYFQNEAQLDKSGLPSDRFFAERPEGSVSTLKIQRTQQEDSAVYLCASSPKITDTQYFGPGTRLTVL.